This T cell receptor beta chain was documented in a study of molecular identifiers for immune sequencing clone quantification (dated by TCRdb to the late 2010s). About the investigation overall: In a replicate experiment, RNA from roughly 21,000 or 96,000 naive CD8 T cells was split into five aliquots, four of which were sequenced. This methods study benchmarked molecular-identifier clustering-based TCR repertoire sequencing (MIDCIRS) and TCR RNA copy counting, using CD8 T cells to do so. What the work shows at the level of the full study, not this receptor alone: Highly expanded clone sizes could be underestimated because identical TCR molecules may share a barcode. Even against a background of 750,000 to 1,000,000 naive CD8 T cells, spiked-in Jurkat TCR RNA amounting to a single cell's worth was reported to be detectable. The naive libraries included spiked-in Jurkat TCR RNA (roughly 11 copies' worth), and this RNA is not part of the donor repertoire. Modeling estimated about three recovered TCR RNA copies per cell, compared with about 9.3 by digital PCR, which implies roughly 30% capture efficiency. In CMV-specific effector cells, clones with more than 20 RNA copies contained over 99% of molecules, whereas in naive cells such clones contained under 1% of molecules. When barcode sub-clustering was omitted, TCR diversity was inflated by chimeric consensus sequences, with chimeras reaching as high as 47%.

The sample holds many counts of this clonotype. Its antigen is not yet known. The input lacks base qualities; no much larger clone sits a single base away. The library was generated by PCR. Sequenced using an Illumina HiSeq 4000. Bulk TCR libraries were prepared as previously described, using TCR primers listed in Table S5. Purification of total RNA was performed with the Qiagen AllPrep DNA/RNA kit. Before analysis, reads from multiple sequencing runs of one library were combined. The authors' analysis ran thus. Reads were retained only if the reads had an exact TCR constant sequence, and the retained reads were trimmed to 150 nt and grouped according to their 12-nt molecular barcodes. Within each barcode group, reads were sub-clustered at a 15% Levenshtein threshold, and quality-weighted consensus sequences were built per RNA molecule. Non-functional sequences were filtered out, along with any lower-count sequence sitting one edit away from another sequence. Based on a fit of two negative binomial distributions, barcode sub-clusters having less than 20% of the maximum read count were discarded. In TCRdb, the public reads were trimmed at Q25 with fastp and aligned with MiXCR, with productive beta chains retained. Every CDR3 protein is listed once, alongside the most common genes and DNA of its rows. Clone size and V and J calls follow TCRdb, not the original study. For this sample the table gives under 600,000 distinct CDR3 sequences, of which about a fifth were detected only once. About 0.8% of the sample lies in the top ten.

A distance of 10 bases separates the germline ends of V and J, which lose 6 bases and 5 bases respectively. Counted from cysteine to phenylalanine, this CDR3 has 13 amino acids. Kept here is only the CDR3 DNA, which spans 39 bases and is read in frame from base 1. Reading the germline V gene (reference sequence) gives CDR1 MNHEY and CDR2 SMNVEV. Libraries of naive CD8 T cells were built from anywhere between roughly 18,000 and 1,000,000 sorted cells, with 10%, 30% or 50% of the purified RNA used. Naive CD8 T cells, defined as CD8+CD4-CCR7+CD45RA+, were FACS-sorted into RLT Plus buffer on a BD FACSAria II. More than 8 TCR copies' worth of Jurkat RNA were spiked into 20,000-1,000,000 naive CD8 T cell samples to test detection sensitivity. Enrichment of CD8 T cells was performed with RosetteSep CD8+ T Cell Enrichment Cocktail and Ficoll-Paque, after which ACK red cell lysis was carried out.

This clonotype was sampled from a human donor in good health. Some libraries in this study had Jurkat cell RNA spiked in. The sequence links TRBV27 to TRBJ2-2, with the D gene not confidently named. Sequencing was carried out using naive CD8+ T cells from blood, with Jurkat cell RNA spiked in. This specimen's cell subset or site label, per the study, means: FACS-sorted CD8+CD4-CCR7+CD45RA+ naive T cells. The CDR3 is CASSLLGTGELFF. Read as DNA, the sequence is TGTGCCAGCAGCCTCCTTGGTACCGGGGAGCTGTTTTTT.